The next 31 T cell receptor beta chains were all read from a single sample in a study of tumor-infiltrating lymphocytes in oesophageal squamous cell carcinoma. In TCRdb, the PCR reads were re-called with MiXCR into one record per CDR3 protein. There are fewer than 25,000 distinct CDR3 sequences in the sample; roughly 40% occur only once, and approximately 41% lies in the top ten. The sequenced sample consisted of esophageal tumor tissue. These receptor sequences come from a male donor with esophageal squamous cell carcinoma.

Sample share makes this clonotype medium-sized. The chain carries TRBV10-3 and TRBJ1-1, with D perhaps matching TRBD1 (5 bases). Between the trimmed V and J ends, which lost 8 bases and 1 base, there was a span of 17 bases. Germline CDR1 reads ENHRY; CDR2 reads SYGVKD. This CDR3 spans 15 amino acids. CDR3 residues: CAIRPGTVTNTEAFF. The CDR3 DNA sequence: TGTGCCATCCGACCCGGGACGGTAACGAACACTGAAGCTTTCTTT.

The chain carries TRBV19 and TRBJ1-2; 7 nucleotides align to TRBD1. CDR3 length: 15 amino acids. Unmatched junction bases numbered 11, after V lost 6 bases and J lost 4 bases. Germline CDR1 reads LNHDA; CDR2 reads SQIVND (reference sequence). This chain's CDR3 is CASSPGPGGSYGYTF. The CDR3 nucleotides are TGTGCCAGTAGCCCCGGGCCAGGGGGAAGCTATGGCTACACCTTC.

The CDR3 spells CASRRTGTETQYF. The DNA for the CDR3 is TGTGCCAGTAGGAGGACAGGTACAGAGACCCAGTACTTC. V gene TRBV19 combines with J gene TRBJ2-4; 7 bases are a match to TRBD1. TRBJ2-5 matches the DNA end more closely, so the J call is doubtful. The CDR3 has 13 amino acids. Germline CDR1 reads LNHDA; CDR2 reads SQIVND (reference sequence).

The chain combines TRBV19 with TRBJ2-7; 7 bases match TRBD1. The J call may not be correct, given that the DNA end is closer to TRBJ2-1. The CDR3 extends over 14 amino acids. Germline CDR1 LNHDA, CDR2 SQIVND (reference sequence). The CDR3: CASSRKGADNEQFF. For the CDR3, the DNA is TGTGCCAGTAGCAGAAAGGGGGCAGACAATGAGCAGTTCTTC.

In its sample, this clonotype ranks as medium-sized (0.01 to 0.1%). The rearrangement joins TRBV7-2 to TRBJ2-7; no reliable D call. The V gene lost 1 base and the J gene lost 6 bases, with 16 bases spanning the gap. The CDR3 totals 15 residues. In germline, CDR1 is SGHTA, CDR2 FQGNSA. CDR3 amino acids: CASSLEWVLNFEQYF. CDR3 nucleotide sequence: TGTGCCAGCAGCTTAGAATGGGTATTAAATTTCGAGCAGTACTTC. Full variable domain (rest looked up from reference TRBV7-2 and TRBJ2-7): GAGVSQSPSNKVTEKGKDVELRCDPISGHTALYWYRQSLGQGLEFLIYFQGNSAPDKSGLPSDRFSAERTGGSVSTLTIQRTQQEDSAVYLCASSLEWVLNFEQYFGPGTRLTVT.

The gene calls are TRBV7-3 and TRBJ2-5, with 8 bases identical to TRBD2. Matching the DNA end better, TRBJ2-1 makes the J call doubtful. Germline values: CDR1 SGHTA, CDR2 FQGTGA. The CDR3 spans 15 residues. The CDR3 nucleotides are TGTGCCAGCAGCTTAAGACGGGGGGGCCTCAATGAGCAGTTCTTC. Translated, it gives CASSLRRGGLNEQFF.

The table lists this clonotype with a count of one. J is TRBJ1-1 and V is TRBV11-2, with D tentatively TRBD2 (6 bases). The DNA end is a closer match to TRBJ2-3, so the J assignment may be wrong. The CDR3 contains 15 residues. The germline gives CDR1 SGHAT, CDR2 FQNNGV. The CDR3 DNA is TGTGCCAGCAGCTTAGGGGAGGCAATCACAGATACGCAGTATTTT. This translates into CASSLGEAITDTQYF.

V usage is TRBV7-6 and J usage is TRBJ2-5; 7 nucleotides align to TRBD1. From germline, CDR1 is SGHVS and CDR2 FNYEAQ. This CDR3 comprises 15 residues. The J segment lost 9 bases and the V segment lost 6 bases, leaving 16 bases of the junction unmatched. The CDR3 DNA reads as TGTGCCAGCAGACCTGCTACAGGGGCGGATGGGTCCCAGTACTTC. It yields the protein CASRPATGADGSQYF.

About this clonotype: The conserved phenylalanine or tryptophan is not found at the CDR3 terminus, so this likely reflects a read error. No DNA is shown, since the ends of the CDR3 on it are uncertain; the CDR3 is the one TCRdb lists. CDR3 in amino acids: CASSSGQGGNSPLHFGN. The chain uses TRBV7-2 and TRBJ2-7; no check of the table's D call, TRBD1, against the DNA was made. Germline V gene data show CDR1 as SGHTA and CDR2 as FQGNSA. The CDR3 is 17 amino acids long, termini counted.

This clonotype has a count of ten or more. The chain combines TRBV19 with TRBJ2-5; no clear D gene. The CDR3 totals 13 residues. Germline V gene data show CDR1 as LNHDA and CDR2 as SQIVND (reference sequence). The ends were cut back, 4 bases at V and 4 bases at J, with 10 bases in the middle. CDR3 loop: CASSTNSLETQYF. CDR3 DNA: TGTGCCAGTAGTACCAATAGCCTAGAGACCCAGTACTTC.

V gene TRBV6-1 combines with J gene TRBJ2-1, with 13 bases that match TRBD2. V lost 2 bases to trimming and J lost 4 bases; unmatched junction nucleotides: 2. The CDR3 is 16 amino acids. CDR1 is MNHNS and CDR2 is SASEGT in the germline V gene. CDR3 residues: CASSETSGRAYNEQFF. CDR3 DNA: TGTGCCAGCAGTGAAACTAGCGGGAGGGCGTACAATGAGCAGTTCTTC.

This clonotype was detected many times. Possible read error: a much larger clone is one base away. V usage is TRBV7-6 and J usage is TRBJ2-1; D is possibly TRBD2 (5 bases). The germline CDR1 and CDR2 sequences are SGHVS and FNYEAQ. The CDR3 has 14 residues. The ends were cut back, 3 bases at V and 10 bases at J, with 16 bases in the middle. The CDR3 coding sequence is TGTGCCAGCAGCTTGGCAGAGGGTCCCTACGAGCAGTTCTTC. Protein: CASSLAEGPYEQFF.

The chain joins TRBV6-6 to TRBJ2-5; D might be TRBD1 (6 bases). Trimming stripped 4 bases from V and 2 bases from J, with 17 bases between. This CDR3 spans 16 amino acids. Germline CDR1 MNHNY, CDR2 SVGAGI (reference sequence). The CDR3 sequence is CASSFPTGKVQETQYF. In DNA form, the CDR3 reads TGTGCCAGCAGTTTCCCAACAGGGAAGGTTCAAGAGACCCAGTACTTC.

In its sample, this clonotype ranks as medium-sized. This chain joins TRBV6-1 and TRBJ2-1; D is perhaps TRBD1 (6 bases). V shed 6 bases and J shed 2 bases, with 11 bases lying between them. The V gene's germline CDR1 is MNHNS and CDR2 SASEGT. This CDR3 contains 14 residues. As DNA, the CDR3 is TGTGCCAGCAGGGTCGGGACAACCTACAATGAGCAGTTCTTC. Translated: CASRVGTTYNEQFF.

A word on this clonotype: Possible read error: a much larger clone is one base away. The J gene is TRBJ2-4, the V gene TRBV4-1; the D gene could be TRBD1 or TRBD2 (5 bases each). The better agreement between TRBJ2-1 and the DNA end casts doubt on the J call. Germline V gene sequence: CDR1 MGHRA, CDR2 YSYEKL. The CDR3 runs 15 residues. CDR3: CASSQDSPGHGTQFF. The CDR3 DNA reads as TGCGCCAGCAGCCAAGATAGCCCAGGCCATGGGACCCAGTTCTTC.

This chain's CDR3 is CASSTGTINEQFF. The CDR3 bases are TGTGCCAGCAGCACTGGGACAATAAATGAGCAGTTCTTC. This chain links TRBV7-6 with TRBJ2-5, with a tentative D call TRBD1 (6 bases). The J call is uncertain, as TRBJ2-1 better fits the DNA end. This CDR3 has 13 amino acids. CDR1 and CDR2 from the germline V gene are SGHVS and FNYEAQ.

This clonotype has ten or more counts. The chain uses TRBV18 and TRBJ2-1; D is uncertain. TRBJ2-5 matches the DNA end more closely, so the J call is doubtful. CDR1 is KGHSH, CDR2 LQKENI, per germline. This CDR3 is built from 17 residues. This chain's CDR3 is CASSPPFSSPGSETQYF. The CDR3 region has the DNA TGTGCCAGCTCACCACCGTTTAGCAGTCCTGGCTCAGAGACCCAGTACTTC.

The V call is TRBV7-2, the J call TRBJ1-1; D is unclear. Trimming left V 5 bases short and J 1 base short, with 11 bases between. CDR1 and CDR2 (germline): SGHTA, FQGNSA. This CDR3 spans 14 amino acids. DNA of the CDR3: TGTGCCAGCAGCCCCGGACCAGGGAACACTGAAGCTTTCTTT. Its protein product is CASSPGPGNTEAFF.

The rearrangement links TRBV15 to TRBJ2-1; TRBD2 agrees at 16 bases. This CDR3 comprises 19 residues. The germline V gene encodes CDR1 LNHNV and CDR2 YYDKDF (reference sequence). V lost 3 bases to trimming and J lost 10 bases; unmatched junction nucleotides: 15. Here the CDR3 reads CATSSDLGTSGRAAYEQFF. CDR3 nucleotide sequence: TGTGCCACCAGCAGCGATCTAGGGACTAGCGGGAGGGCCGCCTACGAGCAGTTCTTC.

The chain has TRBV30 and TRBJ2-4; 10 bases map to TRBD2. TRBJ2-7 matches the DNA end more closely, so the J call is doubtful. CDR3 length equals 14 residues. The V gene's germline CDR1 is GTSNPN and CDR2 SVGIG (reference sequence). The CDR3 DNA follows: TGTGCCTGGGTAAGACTAGCGGGCACCTACGAGCAGTACTTC. Translating gives CAWVRLAGTYEQYF.

This rearrangement joins TRBV28 to TRBJ2-6; perhaps TRBD2 as D (6 bases). The DNA end is more similar to TRBJ2-7, so the J call may be wrong. This CDR3 spans 14 amino acids. The germline V gene has CDR1 MDHEN and CDR2 SYDVKM. The CDR3 DNA sequence: TGTGCCAGCACCCCCGCTAGCGAAACCTACGAGCAGTACTTC. This codes for CASTPASETYEQYF.

This clonotype has at least ten counts. The rearrangement links TRBV7-9 to TRBJ1-2, with 8 nucleotides matching TRBD1. The CDR3 length is 14 residues. From germline, CDR1 is SEHNR and CDR2 FQNEAQ (reference sequence). J was trimmed by 3 bases and V by 5 bases; bases with no gene match: 5. The CDR3 nucleotides are TGTGCCAGCAGCGTTCAGGGGGCGGACTATGGCTACACCTTC. Its protein is CASSVQGADYGYTF.

A remark on this clonotype: Because the CDR3 is missing its conserved closing phenylalanine or tryptophan, this is likely a read error. No DNA is shown, since the ends of the CDR3 on it are uncertain; the CDR3 is the one TCRdb lists. The chain employs TRBV12-5 and TRBJ2-6; whether TRBD1, the table's D call, matches the DNA was not checked. The CDR3 adds up to 21 amino acids, both ends counted. Germline CDR1 is LGHNT and CDR2 is FRNRAP. The CDR3 is CASGSDRGNMILAKNIQYFGA.

To note about this clonotype: No conserved phenylalanine or tryptophan is present at the end of the CDR3, so a read error is the likely explanation. Because the CDR3's place on the DNA is in doubt, the DNA is left out and the CDR3 is given as listed by TCRdb. The chain combines TRBV24-1 with TRBJ2-6; the table gives TRBD1 as D, unverified against the DNA. The germline gives CDR1 KGHDR, CDR2 SFDVKD. Including both end residues, the CDR3 is 17 amino acids long. CDR3 amino acids: CATSDFRGTYNEQFFGA.

At least ten counts were recorded for this clonotype. A much larger clone differs from this one at a single base, so this may be a read error. This sequence joins TRBV12-3 or TRBV12-4 and TRBJ2-5; 8 bases fit TRBD1. The V and J ends lost 5 bases and 11 bases, in that order; junction bases with no gene match: 13. CDR3 length equals 14 residues. The CDR3 protein is CASSPGQDYNEQYF. CDR3 DNA: TGTGCCAGCAGTCCGGGACAGGACTACAATGAGCAGTACTTC.

As regards this clonotype: Its ends do not fully match the called genes, so a read error is possible. V and J are TRBV7-9 and TRBJ2-6; a possible D gene is TRBD1 (5 bases). Germline values: CDR1 SEHNR, CDR2 FQNEAQ (reference sequence). The CDR3 covers 14 residues. The CDR3 here is CASGLGAGANVLTF. CDR3 nucleotides: TGTGCCAGCGGCTTAGGGGCTGGGGCCAACGTCCTGACTTTC.

Note on this clonotype: A read error is likely, as this CDR3 ends without the conserved phenylalanine or tryptophan. No DNA is shown, since the ends of the CDR3 on it are uncertain; the CDR3 is the one TCRdb lists. The chain joins TRBV28 to TRBJ2-7; TRBD1, the table's D call, lacks a check against the DNA. Germline-derived CDR1 and CDR2 are MDHEN and SYDVKM. Counting both end residues, the CDR3 totals 14 amino acids. The chain's CDR3 is CASRHTGNGYTFGS.

V and J are TRBV11-2 and TRBJ1-1; D possibly corresponds to TRBD1 (6 bases). The CDR3 is made up of 15 amino acids. Trimming stripped 6 bases from V and 1 base from J, with 15 bases between. Germline V gene sequence: CDR1 SGHAT, CDR2 FQNNGV. This CDR3 reads CASRVGGGGNTEAFF. The CDR3 bases are TGTGCCAGCAGAGTCGGGGGCGGGGGGAACACTGAAGCTTTCTTT. Using reference TRBV11-2 and TRBJ1-1 for the parts outside the CDR3, the full variable domain is EAGVAQSPRYKIIEKRQSVAFWCNPISGHATLYWYQQILGQGPKLLIQFQNNGVVDDSQLPKDRFSAERLKGVDSTLKIQPAKLEDSAVYLCASRVGGGGNTEAFFGQGTRLTVV.

This clonotype is large. The J gene is TRBJ2-7, the V gene TRBV11-3; a possible D gene is TRBD1 (5 bases). V lost 3 bases and J lost 4, with 19 bases in between. This CDR3 is built from 16 residues. The germline CDR1 and CDR2 sequences are SGHNT and YENEEA. Here the CDR3 reads CASSLDPQDGAYEQYF. CDR3 nucleotide sequence: TGTGCCAGCAGCTTGGATCCACAGGACGGAGCGTACGAGCAGTACTTC.

This clonotype was counted at least ten times. It may be a read error: a sequence one base away is much more abundant. This chain joins TRBV7-9 and TRBJ2-7, with 12 nucleotides matching TRBD2. Germline V lookup: CDR1 SEHNR, CDR2 FQNEAQ (reference sequence). V lost 5 bases and J lost 7; bases outside the gene matches: 12. The length of the CDR3 is 16 residues. The CDR3: CASSPPTSGRHNEQYF. CDR3 coding DNA: TGTGCCAGCAGCCCCCCGACTAGCGGGAGACACAATGAGCAGTACTTC. The full variable domain, in which reference TRBV7-9 and TRBJ2-7 provide the parts outside the CDR3, is DTGVSQNPRHKITKRGQNVTFRCDPISEHNRLYWYRQTLGQGPEFLTYFQNEAQLEKSRLLSDRFSAERPKGSFSTLEIQRTEQGDSAMYLCASSPPTSGRHNEQYFGPGTRLTVT.

This clonotype has just a few counts. This chain links TRBV7-9 with TRBJ2-1; TRBD2 aligns across 7 bases. The J call is in doubt because the DNA end fits TRBJ2-7 better. The CDR3 contains 14 residues. Germline assignment: CDR1 SEHNR and CDR2 FQNEAQ (reference sequence). CDR3 sequence reads: CASSLTSRSYEQYF. The CDR3 DNA reads TGTGCCAGCAGCTTGACTAGCCGATCCTACGAGCAGTACTTC.